This is a list of T cell receptor beta chains from one sample in a study of blood T cell repertoires in COVID-19. Sequenced by immunoSEQ multiplex PCR; TCRdb stores in-frame clones only, minus some. The repertoire holds approximately 200,000 clones, with 80% to 90% as singletons. The specimen sequenced was peripheral blood. The receptors stem from a man between 60 and 75 years old with acute or convalescent COVID-19. Both conserved end residues are part of each CDR3. The order of the fields is clone size, J gene, D gene, V gene, CDR3 protein, CDR3 DNA. The D gene is left open where the match is weak. A row's size may be missing; if present it is once, few, many or a size class.

clone size: -
J gene: TRBJ1-2
D gene: -
V gene: TRBV19
CDR3 protein: CASSMGDKSGYTF
CDR3 DNA: TGTGCCAGTAGTATGGGGGACAAGAGCGGCTACACCTTC

clone size: -
J gene: TRBJ2-1
D gene: TRBD2
V gene: TRBV4-2
CDR3 protein: CASSPGLASIYNEQFF
CDR3 DNA: TGTGCCAGCAGCCCCGGACTAGCGTCCATCTACAATGAGCAGTTCTTC

clone size: -
J gene: TRBJ1-1
D gene: -
V gene: TRBV3-1/TRBV3-2
CDR3 protein: CASSRSGVEAFF
CDR3 DNA: TGTGCCAGCAGTCGTTCGGGGGTAGAAGCTTTCTTT

clone size: -
J gene: TRBJ2-2
D gene: TRBD2
V gene: TRBV9
CDR3 protein: CASSVVAGGPTGELFF
CDR3 DNA: TGTGCCAGCAGCGTAGTGGCGGGAGGGCCGACCGGGGAGCTGTTTTTT

clone size: -
J gene: TRBJ1-3
D gene: -
V gene: TRBV9
CDR3 protein: CASSGRGTGNTIYF
CDR3 DNA: TGTGCCAGCAGCGGCCGGGGGACTGGAAACACCATATATTTT

clone size: -
J gene: TRBJ2-3
D gene: TRBD2
V gene: TRBV27
CDR3 protein: CASGSSGRNADTQYF
CDR3 DNA: TGTGCCAGCGGGTCTAGCGGGAGGAACGCAGATACGCAGTATTTT

clone size: -
J gene: TRBJ2-1
D gene: -
V gene: TRBV11-2
CDR3 protein: CASSLERQGRYNEQFF
CDR3 DNA: TGTGCCAGCAGCTTAGAGAGGCAGGGGCGGTACAATGAGCAGTTCTTC

clone size: few
J gene: TRBJ2-1
D gene: TRBD2
V gene: TRBV7-2
CDR3 protein: CASSHSGQSYNEQFF
CDR3 DNA: TGTGCCAGCAGCCATAGCGGGCAATCCTACAATGAGCAGTTCTTC

clone size: -
J gene: TRBJ2-6
D gene: TRBD1
V gene: TRBV3-1/TRBV3-2
CDR3 protein: CASSRLRDRVGSGANVLTF
CDR3 DNA: TGTGCCAGCAGCCGCCTAAGGGACAGGGTGGGTTCTGGGGCCAACGTCCTGACTTTC

clone size: -
J gene: TRBJ1-6
D gene: TRBD1
V gene: TRBV28
CDR3 protein: CASTLGGTGHSPLHF
CDR3 DNA: TGTGCCAGCACCCTGGGGGGGACAGGACATTCACCCCTCCACTTT

clone size: -
J gene: TRBJ2-1
D gene: TRBD2
V gene: TRBV10-3
CDR3 protein: CATKTSGSGNEQFF
CDR3 DNA: TGTGCCACGAAGACTAGCGGGAGTGGAAATGAGCAGTTCTTC

clone size: -
J gene: TRBJ2-2
D gene: TRBD2
V gene: TRBV4-3
CDR3 protein: CASSQDFGGGTGELFF
CDR3 DNA: TGCGCCAGCAGCCAAGATTTCGGGGGGGGCACCGGGGAGCTGTTTTTT

clone size: -
J gene: TRBJ2-1
D gene: -
V gene: TRBV29-1
CDR3 protein: CSAQPAVGDNNEQFF
CDR3 DNA: TGCAGCGCCCAGCCGGCGGTTGGGGACAACAATGAGCAGTTCTTC

clone size: -
J gene: TRBJ1-1
D gene: TRBD1
V gene: TRBV15
CDR3 protein: CATSSRQGMNTEAFF
CDR3 DNA: TGTGCCACCAGCAGCAGACAGGGGATGAACACTGAAGCTTTCTTT

clone size: -
J gene: TRBJ1-1
D gene: -
V gene: TRBV5-1
CDR3 protein: CASSLPGLYTEAFF
CDR3 DNA: TGCGCCAGCAGCTTACCGGGACTCTACACTGAAGCTTTCTTT

clone size: -
J gene: TRBJ2-7
D gene: TRBD1
V gene: TRBV9
CDR3 protein: CASSLPGQGADEQYF
CDR3 DNA: TGTGCCAGCAGCTTACCGGGACAGGGGGCCGACGAGCAGTACTTC

clone size: -
J gene: TRBJ2-3
D gene: -
V gene: TRBV19
CDR3 protein: CASKARQLTDTQYF
CDR3 DNA: TGTGCCAGTAAGGCGAGGCAGCTCACAGATACGCAGTATTTT

clone size: -
J gene: TRBJ2-3
D gene: -
V gene: TRBV6-2/TRBV6-3
CDR3 protein: CASSYPDKGLSTDTQYF
CDR3 DNA: TGTGCCAGCAGTTACCCGGACAAGGGACTTAGCACAGATACGCAGTATTTT

clone size: -
J gene: TRBJ2-1
D gene: -
V gene: TRBV21-1
CDR3 protein: CASSKVGVGFF
CDR3 DNA: TGTGCCAGCAGCAAAGTGGGAGTGGGGTTCTTC

clone size: -
J gene: TRBJ2-2
D gene: -
V gene: TRBV7-2
CDR3 protein: CASSLLPLPDTGELFF
CDR3 DNA: TGTGCCAGCAGCTTACTGCCTCTACCGGACACCGGGGAGCTGTTTTTT

clone size: -
J gene: TRBJ2-7
D gene: -
V gene: TRBV29-1
CDR3 protein: CSVGERTYEQYF
CDR3 DNA: TGCAGCGTAGGGGAACGGACCTACGAGCAGTACTTC

clone size: once
J gene: TRBJ2-2
D gene: -
V gene: TRBV7-2
CDR3 protein: CASSFQGTGELFF
CDR3 DNA: TGTGCCAGCAGCTTTCAGGGTACCGGGGAGCTGTTTTTT

clone size: -
J gene: TRBJ1-2
D gene: TRBD1
V gene: TRBV28
CDR3 protein: CASSSPGTGGFGYTF
CDR3 DNA: TGTGCCAGCAGTTCCCCCGGGACAGGGGGCTTTGGCTACACCTTC

clone size: -
J gene: TRBJ2-5
D gene: TRBD1
V gene: TRBV9
CDR3 protein: CASSAAIGQGSETQYF
CDR3 DNA: TGTGCCAGCAGCGCCGCCATAGGACAGGGGAGTGAGACCCAGTACTTC

clone size: -
J gene: TRBJ2-3
D gene: -
V gene: TRBV19
CDR3 protein: CASSPDTGRGTDTQYF
CDR3 DNA: TGTGCCAGTAGTCCCGACACAGGGAGGGGCACAGATACGCAGTATTTT

clone size: -
J gene: TRBJ2-7
D gene: -
V gene: TRBV10-3
CDR3 protein: CAVGKGGGPYEQYF
CDR3 DNA: TGTGCCGTGGGAAAGGGGGGAGGGCCCTACGAGCAGTACTTC

clone size: -
J gene: TRBJ1-3
D gene: -
V gene: TRBV6-5
CDR3 protein: CASRDTLSGNTIYF
CDR3 DNA: TGTGCCAGCAGGGACACACTCTCTGGAAACACCATATATTTT

clone size: -
J gene: TRBJ1-4
D gene: TRBD1
V gene: TRBV2
CDR3 protein: CASSETGVPNEKLFF
CDR3 DNA: TGTGCCAGCAGTGAAACAGGGGTTCCTAATGAAAAACTGTTTTTT

clone size: -
J gene: TRBJ1-5
D gene: -
V gene: TRBV7-9
CDR3 protein: CASSRGGADQPQHF
CDR3 DNA: TGTGCCAGCAGCCGCGGGGGGGCTGATCAGCCCCAGCATTTT

clone size: -
J gene: TRBJ2-1
D gene: TRBD2
V gene: TRBV9
CDR3 protein: CASSLTTSGTSGSNEQFF
CDR3 DNA: TGTGCCAGCAGCCTCACTACGTCGGGGACTAGCGGGAGTAATGAGCAGTTCTTC

clone size: -
J gene: TRBJ1-2
D gene: -
V gene: TRBV28
CDR3 protein: CASSPLRGYGYTF
CDR3 DNA: TGTGCCAGCAGCCCCCTGCGGGGCTATGGCTACACCTTC

clone size: few
J gene: TRBJ1-4
D gene: TRBD1
V gene: TRBV6-2/TRBV6-3
CDR3 protein: CASSYQPGTGKINGDEKLFF
CDR3 DNA: TGTGCCAGCAGTTACCAACCCGGGACAGGGAAAATCAACGGCGATGAAAAACTGTTTTTT

clone size: -
J gene: TRBJ2-7
D gene: -
V gene: TRBV10-3
CDR3 protein: CAISESPYEQYF
CDR3 DNA: TGTGCCATCAGTGAGAGCCCCTACGAGCAGTACTTC

clone size: -
J gene: TRBJ2-7
D gene: -
V gene: TRBV19
CDR3 protein: CASSVRAGENYEQYF
CDR3 DNA: TGTGCCAGTAGTGTTCGGGCAGGGGAAAACTACGAGCAGTACTTC

clone size: -
J gene: TRBJ2-1
D gene: TRBD2
V gene: TRBV7-2
CDR3 protein: CASSLWPTGGGREQFF
CDR3 DNA: TGTGCCAGCAGCTTATGGCCAACTGGGGGGGGTAGGGAGCAGTTCTTC

clone size: -
J gene: TRBJ2-7
D gene: TRBD1
V gene: TRBV3-1/TRBV3-2
CDR3 protein: CASSPPDRRYKEQYF
CDR3 DNA: TGTGCCAGCAGCCCCCCGGACAGGAGGTACAAGGAGCAGTACTTC

clone size: -
J gene: TRBJ1-1
D gene: -
V gene: TRBV7-9
CDR3 protein: CASSLQNTEAFF
CDR3 DNA: TGTGCCAGCAGCTTACAGAACACTGAAGCTTTCTTT

clone size: -
J gene: TRBJ1-2
D gene: TRBD1
V gene: TRBV4-2
CDR3 protein: CASSQERGLGYTF
CDR3 DNA: TGTGCCAGCAGCCAAGAGAGGGGGCTAGGCTACACCTTC

clone size: -
J gene: TRBJ1-4
D gene: -
V gene: TRBV6-1
CDR3 protein: CASSEILDEKLFF
CDR3 DNA: TGTGCCAGCAGTGAAATCCTAGATGAAAAACTGTTTTTT

clone size: -
J gene: TRBJ2-7
D gene: TRBD2
V gene: TRBV19
CDR3 protein: CASSTSVGTRSFEQYF
CDR3 DNA: TGTGCCAGTAGTACTTCAGTTGGGACTAGGAGTTTCGAGCAGTACTTC

clone size: -
J gene: TRBJ2-7
D gene: TRBD2
V gene: TRBV5-1
CDR3 protein: CASSPWTSGGYEQYF
CDR3 DNA: TGCGCCAGCAGCCCCTGGACTAGCGGGGGCTACGAGCAGTACTTC

clone size: -
J gene: TRBJ1-5
D gene: TRBD1
V gene: TRBV5-6
CDR3 protein: CASSSSEGALRNQPQHF
CDR3 DNA: TGTGCCAGCAGCTCCAGTGAGGGGGCCTTACGAAATCAGCCCCAGCATTTT

clone size: -
J gene: TRBJ2-7
D gene: TRBD1
V gene: TRBV28
CDR3 protein: CASSLGTGAYEQYF
CDR3 DNA: TGTGCCAGCAGTTTAGGGACAGGCGCCTACGAGCAGTACTTC

clone size: -
J gene: TRBJ1-6
D gene: TRBD1
V gene: TRBV28
CDR3 protein: CASSLIQGAQSPLHF
CDR3 DNA: TGTGCCAGCAGTCTAATACAGGGGGCGCAGTCACCCCTCCACTTT

clone size: -
J gene: TRBJ1-5
D gene: TRBD1
V gene: TRBV5-1
CDR3 protein: CASSPGTVGQPQHF
CDR3 DNA: TGCGCCAGCAGCCCAGGGACAGTCGGGCAGCCCCAGCATTTT

clone size: -
J gene: TRBJ1-5
D gene: TRBD1
V gene: TRBV19
CDR3 protein: CASSIWDSSNRPQHF
CDR3 DNA: TGTGCCAGTAGTATTTGGGACAGTAGCAATCGGCCCCAGCATTTT

clone size: -
J gene: TRBJ2-5
D gene: -
V gene: TRBV6-4
CDR3 protein: CASSDWTNQETQYF
CDR3 DNA: TGTGCCAGCAGTGACTGGACTAACCAAGAGACCCAGTACTTC

clone size: -
J gene: TRBJ2-1
D gene: TRBD2
V gene: TRBV19
CDR3 protein: CATRRGGRGGNEQFF
CDR3 DNA: TGTGCCACCCGTCGGGGCGGGAGGGGAGGCAATGAGCAGTTCTTC

clone size: -
J gene: TRBJ1-4
D gene: -
V gene: TRBV5-1
CDR3 protein: CASRKQPATNEKLFF
CDR3 DNA: TGCGCCAGCCGGAAACAGCCCGCAACTAATGAAAAACTGTTTTTT

clone size: -
J gene: TRBJ1-4
D gene: -
V gene: TRBV29-1
CDR3 protein: CSVVQGFNEKLFF
CDR3 DNA: TGCAGCGTTGTCCAGGGGTTTAATGAAAAACTGTTTTTT

clone size: -
J gene: TRBJ1-1
D gene: -
V gene: TRBV30
CDR3 protein: CAWSVGQAEAFF
CDR3 DNA: TGTGCCTGGAGTGTGGGGCAGGCCGAAGCTTTCTTT

clone size: -
J gene: TRBJ2-7
D gene: TRBD2
V gene: TRBV3-1/TRBV3-2
CDR3 protein: CASSQGLAGGYEQYF
CDR3 DNA: TGTGCCAGCAGCCAGGGACTAGCGGGAGGCTACGAGCAGTACTTC

clone size: few
J gene: TRBJ2-7
D gene: TRBD2
V gene: TRBV7-2
CDR3 protein: CASSPVAGGWQKQYF
CDR3 DNA: TGTGCCAGCAGCCCCGTAGCGGGAGGGTGGCAGAAGCAGTACTTC

clone size: -
J gene: TRBJ2-1
D gene: -
V gene: TRBV5-4
CDR3 protein: CASRDMGEAYNEQFF
CDR3 DNA: TGTGCCAGCAGGGATATGGGGGAGGCATACAATGAGCAGTTCTTC